The source of this TCR beta chain is a study of control samples from healthy donors and cancer patients. Germline loops: CDR1 SGHTA, CDR2 FQGNSA. Trimming took 2 bases from V and 5 from J, leaving 9 bases between them. The CDR3 loop spans 13 amino acids. Generated by immunoSEQ multiplex PCR, the TCRdb table keeps only in-frame clones and is missing some. The sample records over 85,000 clones, about 92% being singletons. This sequence was found in a woman in her late teens or twenties in good health. Sequencing was carried out using blood. The rearrangement links TRBV7-2 to TRBJ1-2; no clear D gene. CDR3 bases: TGTGCCAGCAGCTTACGTGACTGGTATGGCTACACCTTC. Translation: CASSLRDWYGYTF.